This T cell receptor beta chain derives from a study of blood T cell repertoires in COVID-19 (TCRdb year 2020). General notes on the study: Samples covering the acute and convalescent phases of COVID-19 were provided by collaborators in the United States, Italy and Spain. The material from the prospective study consisted of cDNA or gDNA derived from T cells, B-cell-depleted T cells, or PBMCs. Subjects who had been exposed to COVID-19, were actively infected with it, or had recovered from it provided the deeply sampled blood TCRbeta repertoires that made up the dataset. The repertoires were made available in a free public database intended to serve as a resource for research on the immune response to SARS-CoV-2. The samples were drawn from two sources: the first 160 participants of the ongoing ImmuneRACE study, and fewer than 1,500 subjects contributed by 6 global collaborators. A de-identified subject ID, COVID-19 status, age in years and sex were almost always included in the sample metadata. HLA class I and class II types, where available, came from metadata supplied by the sample provider rather than from assay-based typing.

TCRbeta CDR3 regions were amplified from genomic DNA by means of the immunoSEQ Assay, a bias-controlled multiplex PCR. In the authors' own workflow: The number of nucleated cells in each sample was estimated from the amplification of reference gene primers within the assay. To quantify the absolute abundance of each unique TCRbeta CDR3 rearrangement, sequence reads were collapsed and filtered. For each sample, productive Simpson clonality was calculated by taking the square root of Simpson's diversity index across productive rearrangements. Here the immuneACCESS table is served through TCRdb, limited to in-frame sequences with V and J called. Missing clones are a known gap in these copies; in checked studies unresolved V genes cover under half, and the rest lacks a known reason. V and J calls and clone size are copied from that table; D and trimming were computed from the DNA. This sample has roughly 170,000 clones in its table, and roughly 90% of those were observed once. Roughly 25% of the sample is taken by the ten largest.

Whole blood was collected in K2EDTA tubes by collaborating institutions according to the institutions' own protocols. For TCRbeta analysis, collaborators shipped samples as frozen whole blood, isolated PBMCs, or DNA extracted from either of those sample types. Turning to this clone: This clone's antigen is unknown. No much larger clone exists at a distance of one base, and base qualities are not known.

Per the germline V gene (reference sequence), LGHDT is the CDR1 and YNNKEL is the CDR2. The CDR3 holds 15 amino acids from the cysteine to the phenylalanine. The read is trimmed to its CDR3 DNA, 45 bases read in frame from base 1. V loses 3 bases of germline sequence and J loses 3 bases, and the interval between the two ends is 14 bases. The paper as a whole reports these results and caveats: The quantity of clinical and demographic metadata differed by source and by participant and was supplied without curation.

The rearrangement joined TRBV3-1 (or the pseudogene TRBV3-2) to TRBJ1-2; a tentative D match to TRBD1 spans 5 bases. The TCR originated in a man between 60 and 70 years old with acute or convalescent COVID-19. The sequenced sample was peripheral blood. The DNA is as follows: TGTGCCAGCAGCCACCATACCTCAGGGCACTATGGCTACACCTTC. Its protein is CASSHHTSGHYGYTF.